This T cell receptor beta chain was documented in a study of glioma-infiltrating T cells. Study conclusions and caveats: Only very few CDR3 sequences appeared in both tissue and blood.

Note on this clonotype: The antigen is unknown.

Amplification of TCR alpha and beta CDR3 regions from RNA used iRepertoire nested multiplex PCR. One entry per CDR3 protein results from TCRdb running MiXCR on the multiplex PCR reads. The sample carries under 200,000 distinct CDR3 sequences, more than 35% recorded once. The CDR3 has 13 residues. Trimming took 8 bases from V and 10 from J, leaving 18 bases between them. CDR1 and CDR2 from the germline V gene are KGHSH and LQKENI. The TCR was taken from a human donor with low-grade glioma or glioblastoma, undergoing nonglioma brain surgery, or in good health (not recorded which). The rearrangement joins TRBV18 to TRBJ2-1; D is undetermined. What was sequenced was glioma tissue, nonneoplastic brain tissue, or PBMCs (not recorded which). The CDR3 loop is CASTHFSSYEQFF. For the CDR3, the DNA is TGTGCCAGCACCCATTTCAGCTCCTACGAGCAGTTCTTC.